These 16 T cell receptor beta chains share one sample of origin, sequenced in a study of low-dose radiotherapy and immunotherapy resistance in tumors. Time point here: after trial treatment. Documented treatment: LDRT plus nivolumab, ipilimumab, low-dose cyclophosphamide and aspirin (RACIN trial). TRAV- and TRBV-specific primers were used for first-strand cDNA, which covered alpha and beta chains. Over about 19 PCR cycles, TCRs were amplified from a constant-region primer and V-primer adapter. One entry per CDR3 protein results from TCRdb running MiXCR on the reads. The table includes about 91,000 distinct CDR3 sequences, less than 25% detected once. Specimen: PBMCs, collected after low-dose radiotherapy plus immunotherapy. Receptors originate from a female donor with ovarian cancer.

The chain recombines TRBV3-1 with TRBJ2-7, with D tentatively TRBD2 (5 bases). Trimming shortened V by 4 bases and J by 2 bases, and 18 bases separated the two germline ends. The V gene's germline CDR1 is LGHDT and CDR2 YNNKEL (reference sequence). CDR3 length: 16 residues. CDR3 amino acids: CASSPSSGSPTYEQYF. In nucleotides, the CDR3 is TGTGCCAGCAGCCCTTCCTCTGGGAGCCCAACCTACGAGCAGTACTTC.

This chain uses TRBV4-3 with TRBJ2-5, with D perhaps TRBD2 (6 bases). Germline assignment: CDR1 LGHNA and CDR2 YSLEER. V was cut by 0 bases and J by 4 bases, with 15 bases left in between. This CDR3 region has 16 residues. The CDR3 nucleotides read TGCGCCAGCAGCCAAGACTGGGGAGCGGGCACAGAGACCCAGTACTTC. Translated, it gives CASSQDWGAGTETQYF.

This clonotype was seen ten or more times. The rearrangement uses TRBV7-9 and TRBJ2-2; D is unclear. Trimming cost V 2 bases and J 6 bases, with 10 bases left between them. Germline-derived CDR1 and CDR2 are SEHNR and FQNEAQ (reference sequence). This CDR3 comprises 14 residues. The CDR3 nucleotides read TGTGCCAGCAGCTTACAGCGTTGGTCCGGGGAGCTGTTTTTT. It encodes CASSLQRWSGELFF.

The table lists this clonotype with many counts. The J gene is TRBJ1-2, the V gene TRBV20-1, with D perhaps TRBD1 (5 bases). Trimming cost V 0 bases and J 0 bases, with 11 bases left between them. Looked up from germline, CDR1 is DFQATT and CDR2 is SNEGSKA (reference sequence). CDR3 length equals 15 residues. The CDR3: CSARDRGVPNYGYTF. The CDR3 nucleotides are TGCAGTGCTAGAGATCGGGGGGTCCCTAACTATGGCTACACCTTC.

This clonotype was seen at least ten times. The CDR3 sequence is CASALARGAYYNEQFF. For the CDR3, the DNA is TGTGCTAGTGCCCTAGCGCGGGGGGCTTACTACAATGAGCAGTTCTTC. The chain recombines TRBV12-5 with TRBJ2-1, with 8 bases lining up with TRBD2. Germline values: CDR1 LGHNT, CDR2 FRNRAP. Trimming took 7 bases from V and 3 from J; bases not matched to a gene: 11. CDR3 length equals 16 residues.

The sample holds many counts of this clonotype. This rearrangement joins TRBV7-8 to TRBJ2-1; D not resolved. The CDR3 is 15 residues long. Trimming took off 5 bases at V and 4 bases at J, with 15 bases between the two ends. Germline-derived CDR1 and CDR2 are SGHVS and FQNEAQ. The CDR3 nucleotides read TGTGCCAGCAGCCCAACTCGTCGGAATTACAATGAGCAGTTCTTC. Translated, it gives CASSPTRRNYNEQFF.

This clonotype was observed at least ten times. The J gene is TRBJ1-2, the V gene TRBV4-2; D unclear. This CDR3 spans 14 amino acids. V was trimmed by 1 base and J by 0 bases, leaving 6 bases between them. Germline lookup yields CDR1 LGHNA and CDR2 YNFKEQ. CDR3 in DNA: TGTGCCAGCAGCCAAGGTGCAGCTAACTATGGCTACACCTTC. It is translated as CASSQGAANYGYTF.

As regards this clonotype: This may be a read error: a much more frequent sequence differs by one nucleotide. J is TRBJ1-2 and V is TRBV28; 9 bases line up with TRBD1. The CDR3 runs to 14 residues. Germline assignment: CDR1 MDHEN and CDR2 SYDVKM. CDR3: CTSSPGTGFHGYTF. CDR3 bases: TGTACCAGCAGTCCCGGGACAGGGTTCCATGGCTACACCTTC.

This clonotype appeared a few times. The chain combines TRBV24-1 with TRBJ1-2, with 9 bases lining up with TRBD1. Germline V gene data show CDR1 as KGHDR and CDR2 as SFDVKD. The CDR3 loop spans 18 amino acids. V lost 4 bases, J lost 3 bases, and 14 bases stayed unmatched. The CDR3 nucleotides are TGTGCCACCAGTGACTCCGGGACAGGGAAGGTATTGGACTATGGCTACACCTTC. Translating it yields CATSDSGTGKVLDYGYTF.

As concerns this clonotype: The junction and the germline gene differ at one end; a read error may be behind it. J is TRBJ2-3 and V is TRBV5-8; D may correspond to TRBD1 or TRBD2 (5 bases each). The CDR3 has 17 amino acids. CDR1 SGHTS and CDR2 YDEGEE come from the germline V gene. The CDR3 spells CASSSGPTSALADTQYF. The CDR3 bases are TGCGCCAGCAGCTCGGGACCCACTTCAGCCTTAGCGGATACGCAGTATTTT.

With respect to this clonotype: This sequence is one base from a far larger clone and is likely a read error. The chain recombines TRBV5-6 with TRBJ2-1, with 7 bases fitting TRBD1. V was pared by 4 bases and J by 10 bases, with 14 bases of the junction left unmatched. Germline assignment: CDR1 SGHDT and CDR2 YYEEEE. The CDR3 extends over 15 amino acids. The DNA of the CDR3 is TGTGCCAGCAGCGTGGGGACAGTAAGAGCCTACGAGCAGTTCTTC. This gives the protein CASSVGTVRAYEQFF.

Ten or more counts support this clonotype. The chain combines TRBV6-2 or TRBV6-3 with TRBJ2-7; 7 bases line up with TRBD1. The CDR3 has 16 amino acids. Germline V lookup: CDR1 MNHEY, CDR2 SVGEGT. J lost 0 bases, V lost 4 bases, and 9 bases had no gene match. The CDR3 loop reads CASSSPGQVSSYEQYF. The CDR3 nucleotides read TGTGCCAGCAGTTCCCCAGGACAGGTGAGCTCCTACGAGCAGTACTTC.

About this clonotype: This may stem from a read error, because a much larger clone lies one nucleotide away. The genes are TRBV20-1 and TRBJ2-1, with 7 positions matching TRBD1. V was clipped by 7 bases and J by 8 bases; unmatched bases: 8. CDR3 length equals 12 residues. In germline, CDR1 is DFQATT, CDR2 SNEGSKA (reference sequence). The CDR3 region is CSVHRQGDEQFF. CDR3 nucleotides: TGCAGTGTCCATAGACAGGGTGATGAGCAGTTCTTC.

This clonotype was seen at least ten times. The chain has TRBV5-4 and TRBJ2-3; no clear D. V was cut by 0 bases and J by 2 bases, with 1 base left in between. The CDR3 sequence is 12 residues long. Germline V lookup: CDR1 SGHNT, CDR2 YYREEE (reference sequence). The CDR3 is CASSLATDTQYF. In DNA form, the CDR3 reads TGTGCCAGCAGCTTGGCCACAGATACGCAGTATTTT.

In this sample, this clonotype turned up many times. The V call is TRBV12-3 or TRBV12-4, the J call TRBJ2-4; possibly TRBD1 or TRBD2 for D (5 bases each). The CDR3 is 16 amino acids. V shed 5 bases and J shed 4 bases, with 18 bases lying between them. The CDR3 spells CASSALSGTTKNIQYF. For the CDR3, the DNA is TGTGCCAGCAGTGCATTGTCCGGGACCACAAAAAACATTCAGTACTTC.

This clonotype was counted at least ten times. The rearrangement uses TRBV29-1 and TRBJ2-7, with a tentative D call TRBD2 (5 bases). The germline V gene encodes CDR1 SQVTM and CDR2 ANQGSEA. Trimming shortened V by 6 bases and J by 0 bases, and 15 bases separated the two germline ends. CDR3 length equals 14 residues. The CDR3 protein is CSVTGLESSYEQYF. Here the CDR3 DNA reads TGCAGCGTGACGGGGTTGGAGAGCTCCTACGAGCAGTACTTC.